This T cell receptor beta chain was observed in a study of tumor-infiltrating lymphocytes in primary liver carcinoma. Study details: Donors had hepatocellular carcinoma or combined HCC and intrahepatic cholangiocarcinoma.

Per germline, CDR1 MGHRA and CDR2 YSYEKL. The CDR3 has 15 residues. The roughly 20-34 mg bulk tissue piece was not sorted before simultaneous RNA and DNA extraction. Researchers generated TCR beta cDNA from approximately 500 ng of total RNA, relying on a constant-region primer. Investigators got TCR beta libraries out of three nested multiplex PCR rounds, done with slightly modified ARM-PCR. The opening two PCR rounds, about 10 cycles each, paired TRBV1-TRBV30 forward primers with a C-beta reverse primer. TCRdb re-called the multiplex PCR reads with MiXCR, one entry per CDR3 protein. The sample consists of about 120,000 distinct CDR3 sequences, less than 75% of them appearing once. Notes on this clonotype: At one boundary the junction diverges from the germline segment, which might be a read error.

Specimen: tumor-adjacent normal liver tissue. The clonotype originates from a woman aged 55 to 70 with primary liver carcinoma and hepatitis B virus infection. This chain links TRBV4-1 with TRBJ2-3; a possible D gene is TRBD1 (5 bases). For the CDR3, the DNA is TGCGCCAGCAGCCAAGATCTCAGGGCATCAGCTACGCAGTACTTT. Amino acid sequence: CASSQDLRASATQYF.